Detailed here is one T cell receptor beta chain. Its recognized antigen is unknown. No qualities accompany the bases; no much larger clone lies one base away. The library was built by means of PCR. At the Johns Hopkins FTIC core, DNA from the cultured CD4+ T cells underwent TCR sequencing with the Oncomine TCR Beta short-read assay. The QIAamp micro DNA kit was used to extract genomic DNA from the cultured CD4+ T cells. Oncomine TCR Beta libraries from cultured CD4+ T cells were pooled using unique dual indexes and sequenced on an Illumina iSeq 100. Under the source paper's analysis protocol: Non-productive sequences were removed, and CDR3s not starting with C, not ending with F or W, or shorter than 7 amino acids were discarded. The MANAFEST web application was used to identify antigen-specific clonotypes by comparing peptide-stimulated wells against reference wells and other culture wells. Positive clones required FDR below 0.05, an odds ratio above 5, and productive frequency above 0.1% in at least two of three replicate wells. Cross-reactive clonotypes were defined as significantly expanded in both SARS-CoV-2 spike wells and at least one common cold coronavirus spike condition. Using R version 3.6.1, CDR3 homology was evaluated through Levenshtein distances (stringdist) along with unrooted phylogenetic trees (ape). TCRdb handled the public reads itself, with Q25 trimming in fastp and clone calling in MiXCR, and kept productive beta chains. Identical CDR3 proteins give one entry, which carries the most common genes and DNA. TCRdb, not the original authors, processed these V and J calls. This sample holds 11,000 to 15,000 distinct CDR3 sequences; approximately 45% were observed only once. In total, the top ten clones hold more than 15% of the sample.

The sample's treatment or condition label is to be understood as: approximately nine-day PBMC culture with coronavirus spike peptide pools or control peptides (ViraFEST assay). The study used the ViraFEST assay, which expanded antigen-specific T cells with peptide pools and then identified expanded clonotypes by TCR sequencing. Positive SARS-CoV-2 PCR tests in the convalescent patients dated from March to December 2020, before Alpha, Beta and Delta variants emerged in the United States. PBMCs were cultured at under 2.5 million per well in IMDM supplemented with around 5% human AB serum and 8.5 to 10 IU/ml IL-2, with about 10 ug/ml peptide pools added. Half of the culture medium was replaced with fresh IL-2-containing medium on days 3 and 7. Once the cells had been in culture for less than 11 days, the EasySep CD4+ T cell isolation kit was used to isolate CD4+ T cells by negative selection. Ficoll-Paque Plus gradient centrifugation was used to isolate PBMCs from whole blood, and the isolated PBMCs were then either used fresh or cryopreserved at -140C. Culture conditions were generally each tested in triplicate wells.

The sample originates from a study of vaccination and CD4 T cells after COVID-19 (dated by TCRdb to between 2022 and 2023). With respect to the entire study: Convalescent patients had a positive SARS-CoV-2 result on nasal swab PCR, and of these patients, nine had mild disease and one had severe disease. The spike-specific CD4+ TCR repertoire was compared before and after mRNA vaccination in approximately 9 COVID-19 convalescent patients and several infection-naive healthy vaccine recipients. As controls, cultures received a CEFX viral epitope pool (the positive control), an HIV-1 Nef peptide pool (the negative control), or no peptide at all. Overlapping spike peptide pools from SARS-CoV-2 and from the common cold coronaviruses HCoV-NL63, HCoV-OC43 and HCoV-229E were used as culture stimuli. The convalescent cohort included six males and four females, with two Hispanic individuals, seven Caucasians, two Asians and one multiracial person. Post-COVID blood samples from convalescent patients were collected a median of about 100 days after diagnosis, with a range of 35 to 161 days. Two doses of either the Pfizer-BioNTech BNT162b2 vaccine (n=8) or the Moderna mRNA-1273 vaccine (n=2) were administered to participants. Post-vaccine blood samples were taken a median of 72 days after the second vaccine dose, with a range of 14 to 241 days.

Points the paper makes about the study in general: Of the vaccine-specific clones found in convalescent patients, nearly all (304 of 307) were mono-reactive for SARS-CoV-2 spike instead of being cross-reactive with common cold coronaviruses. Among convalescent patients, a median about 86% of the SARS-CoV-2-reactive clones seen after vaccination appeared only after vaccination, which suggests priming specific to the vaccine. The median number of SARS-CoV-2-reactive clonotypes rose from about 23 after infection to around 40 after vaccination, but the change was not significant. The number of convalescent patients in the study was relatively small, and the study did not examine early timepoints following natural infection.

Sequences MNHNS (CDR1) and SASEGT (CDR2) are obtained from the germline V gene. Taken from cysteine to phenylalanine, the CDR3 has 14 residues. Left in the record is the CDR3 DNA by itself, 42 bases read in frame from the first base. Deletion took 3 bases off V and 4 bases off J, with a span of 10 bases between the germline ends. The V gene is TRBV6-1 and the J gene is TRBJ1-3; there is no confident call for the D gene. Sequences were obtained from cultured CD4+ T cells from blood. The TCR was taken from a human donor with COVID-19. The DNA reads TGTGCCAGCAGTGATTCGGCTTACGGAAACACCATATATTTT. This sequence encodes CASSDSAYGNTIYF.